The 9 T cell receptor beta chains in this list originate from one sample, sequenced in a study of early T cells in non-severe SARS-CoV-2 infection. TCRdb fed the 5' RACE reads into MiXCR, producing one record per CDR3 protein. This table has tens of thousands of distinct CDR3 sequences, 4.4% appearing once. Material for sequencing was whole blood. Receptors were obtained from an adult who was a healthcare worker with PCR-confirmed SARS-CoV-2 infection or an uninfected control (not recorded which).

This clonotype was recorded at least ten times. The chain carries TRBV11-2 and TRBJ1-1; 10 positions agree with TRBD1. The germline V gene encodes CDR1 SGHAT and CDR2 FQNNGV. The CDR3 spans 14 residues. V lost 4 bases, J lost 8 bases, and 7 bases stayed unmatched. The CDR3 loop is CASSYTRQGAEAFF. CDR3 DNA: TGTGCCAGCAGCTATACCAGACAGGGGGCAGAAGCTTTCTTT.

At least ten counts were recorded for this clonotype. V usage is TRBV4-2 and J usage is TRBJ2-6; 11 bases line up with TRBD1. This CDR3 spans 17 amino acids. The germline V gene has CDR1 LGHNA and CDR2 YNFKEQ. The V segment lost 3 bases and the J segment 3 bases; nucleotides outside the gene matches: 4. The CDR3 nucleotides read TGTGCCAGCAGCCACGGACAGGGGGCGTATGGGGCCAACGTCCTGACTTTC. Residues: CASSHGQGAYGANVLTF.

The gene calls are TRBV12-3 or TRBV12-4 and TRBJ2-1, with 9 positions matching TRBD1. After removal of 6 bases from V and 3 bases from J, the junction contained 6 bases not matched to a gene. The CDR3 sequence is 15 residues long. CDR3 DNA: TGTGCCAGCAGACCTCCGGGACAGGGCTACAATGAGCAGTTCTTC. Residues: CASRPPGQGYNEQFF.

Many counts were recorded for this clonotype. The genes are TRBV27 and TRBJ2-3; unclear D gene. There are 14 residues in the CDR3. Germline V gene lookup returns CDR1 MNHEY and CDR2 SMNVEV (reference sequence). Trimming removed 5 bases at V and 6 bases at J, with 15 bases between. The CDR3 DNA is TGTGCCAGCAGTCCCGGGTCCCTGGGGGATACGCAGTATTTT. Its protein product is CASSPGSLGDTQYF.

This clonotype was observed at least ten times. The V and J genes are TRBV3-1 and TRBJ1-1; D possibly corresponds to TRBD1 (6 bases). The germline V gene encodes CDR1 LGHDT and CDR2 YNNKEL (reference sequence). V was pared by 0 bases and J by 8 bases, with 10 bases between. The CDR3 contains 13 residues. The CDR3 here is CASSQERRGEAFF. The DNA for the CDR3 is TGTGCCAGCAGCCAAGAACGCAGGGGCGAAGCTTTCTTT. The full variable domain, completed using reference TRBV3-1 and TRBJ1-1, is DTAVSQTPKYLVTQMGNDKSIKCEQNLGHDTMYWYKQDSKKFLKIMFSYNNKELIINETVPNRFSPKSPDKAHLNLHINSLELGDSAVYFCASSQERRGEAFFGQGTRLTVV.

The sample holds many counts of this clonotype. V is TRBV3-1 and J is TRBJ2-6; D is perhaps TRBD1 or TRBD2 (5 bases each). Germline loops: CDR1 LGHDT, CDR2 YNNKEL (reference sequence). Trimming removed 4 bases at V and 0 bases at J, with 13 bases between. The CDR3 totals 17 residues. The CDR3 DNA reads as TGTGCCAGCAGCCCACGGGACGGGTACTCTGGGGCCAACGTCCTGACTTTC. It codes for CASSPRDGYSGANVLTF.

The V gene is TRBV4-1, the J gene TRBJ2-5, with D possibly being TRBD1 (6 bases). In germline, CDR1 is MGHRA, CDR2 YSYEKL. The CDR3 length is 16 residues. V gave up 1 base and J gave up 0 bases, with 12 bases separating them. The CDR3 nucleotides are TGCGCCAGCAGCCAAGGGGACAACCCGTACCAAGAGACCCAGTACTTC. Protein sequence: CASSQGDNPYQETQYF.

This clonotype was detected ten times or more. This rearrangement joins TRBV20-1 to TRBJ2-3, with D possibly matching TRBD2 (7 bases). V dropped 4 bases and J dropped 3 bases, with 14 bases sitting between them. Germline CDR1 and CDR2: DFQATT and SNEGSKA (reference sequence). CDR3 length: 14 residues. The CDR3 loop reads CSAIGGPPTDTQYF. Written as DNA, the CDR3 is TGCAGTGCTATCGGGGGGCCCCCTACAGATACGCAGTATTTT.

This clonotype was found many times. The chain couples TRBV5-1 to TRBJ2-1, with D uncertain. CDR1 and CDR2 from the germline V gene are SGHRS and YFSETQ. The V end lost 0 bases, the J end lost 4 bases, and 11 bases lay between the germline ends. The CDR3 runs to 15 residues. The CDR3: CASSLVADAYNEQFF. The CDR3 coding sequence is TGCGCCAGCAGCTTGGTGGCGGATGCTTACAATGAGCAGTTCTTC.